The clone carrying this T cell receptor beta chain has at least ten counts. CDR3 length: 14 amino acids. CDR1 and CDR2 (germline): SGHTA, FQGNSA. The J segment lost 9 bases and the V segment lost 1 base, leaving 5 bases of the junction unmatched. This sample was included in a study of neurological immune-mediated disorders. The authors produced cDNA by 5'RACE using 10-nucleotide random UMIs. TCRdb re-called the 5' RACE reads with MiXCR, one entry per CDR3 protein. The data hold roughly 56,000 distinct CDR3 sequences, with about an eighth observed a single time. The J gene is TRBJ2-1, the V gene TRBV7-2; 8 bases agree with TRBD2. The sequence was collected from a man aged 55 to 70 in good health. The sample taken for sequencing was PBMCs. CDR3 bases: TGTGCCAGCAGCTTAGATCGGGGGGGTCTTGAGCAGTTCTTC. It codes for CASSLDRGGLEQFF.